This TCR beta chain was captured in a study of T cells in Graves' hyperthyroidism and ophthalmopathy. Researchers took RNA transcripts and amplified the TCR beta CDR3 regions from them. TCR CDR3 underwent first-round RT-PCR with the HTBI primer set. A single record per CDR3 protein comes from TCRdb applying MiXCR to the multiplex PCR reads. The sample carries hundreds of thousands of distinct CDR3 sequences, around 14% recorded once. Trimming cost V 0 bases and J 3 bases; bases outside gene matches: 7. The germline V gene has CDR1 LNHNV and CDR2 YYDKDF (reference sequence). The CDR3 totals 18 residues.

The specimen sequenced was blood. This TCR derives from a woman aged 25 to 39 with Graves' hyperthyroidism that later progressed to Graves' ophthalmopathy. J is TRBJ2-6 and V is TRBV15; TRBD2 aligns across 8 bases. The CDR3 here is CATSRDRAGVGGANVLTF. Written as DNA, the CDR3 is TGTGCCACCAGCAGAGATAGAGCGGGAGTTGGTGGGGCCAACGTCCTGACTTTC.